Below are 24 T cell receptor beta chains sequenced from a single sample in a study of beta chain features in type 1 diabetes. Whole-study results and caveats: TCRB CDR3 length was moderately but significantly reduced in all four CD4+ subsets of Type 1 diabetes patients.

Every isolated RNA sample was fully reverse transcribed, so sequencing captured expressed TCRB transcripts. Sequencing used immunoSEQ multiplex PCR; TCRdb keeps in-frame clones, though not all of them. The profile covers about 160,000 clones, with roughly 9% appearing a single time and about 0.75% taken by the ten largest. These TCRs are of unknown antigen specificity. The sequencing sample was made of central memory CD4+ T cells from blood. Receptors were obtained from a woman aged 25 to 39 with type 1 diabetes.

The genes are TRBV5-1 and TRBJ1-1; a possible D gene is TRBD1 (5 bases). V was cut by 7 bases and J by 4 bases, with 17 bases left in between. The CDR3 has 14 amino acids. Looked up from germline, CDR1 is SGHRS and CDR2 is YFSETQ. In DNA, the CDR3 is TGCGCCAGCCGTTCCCAGGGCCACCTCACTGAAGCTTTCTTT. Protein product: CASRSQGHLTEAFF.

This clone was seen a few times. The chain recombines TRBV28 with TRBJ2-1; 9 bases match TRBD2. The V gene end was trimmed by 3 bases and the J gene end by 7 bases; junction bases not matched to a gene: 7. The V gene's germline CDR1 is MDHEN and CDR2 SYDVKM. The CDR3 is 15 residues long. CDR3 nucleotide sequence: TGTGCCAGCAGTTTGGGCGGGAGGGCCAGAAATGAGCAGTTCTTC. Its translation: CASSLGGRARNEQFF. Filled out from reference TRBV28 and TRBJ2-1, the complete variable domain reads DVKVTQSSRYLVKRTGEKVFLECVQDMDHENMFWYRQDPGLGLRLIYFSYDVKMKEKGDIPEGYSVSREKKERFSLILESASTNQTSMYLCASSLGGRARNEQFFGPGTRLTVL.

The sample holds a few counts of this clone. The chain joins TRBV27 to TRBJ2-5, with D possibly matching TRBD1 (6 bases). Germline assignment: CDR1 MNHEY and CDR2 SMNVEV (reference sequence). V was trimmed by 4 bases and J by 4 bases, leaving 16 bases between them. This CDR3 is 15 amino acids long. CDR3 nucleotides: TGTGCCAGCAGTTCCCACAGGGATTGGGGAGAGACCCAGTACTTC. This sequence encodes CASSSHRDWGETQYF.

This clone has a handful of counts. This sequence joins TRBV2 and TRBJ1-1, with 7 nucleotides matching TRBD1. The CDR3 loop spans 12 amino acids. Germline V gene sequence: CDR1 SNHLY, CDR2 FYNNEI. V was clipped by 8 bases and J by 4 bases; unmatched bases: 4. The CDR3 nucleotides read TGTGCCAGCGAGGCAGGGGGCACTGAAGCTTTCTTT. Amino acids: CASEAGGTEAFF.

This clone was observed a few times. The chain joins TRBV7-2 to TRBJ1-1; D gene uncertain. Germline V gene sequence: CDR1 SGHTA, CDR2 FQGNSA. This CDR3 spans 13 amino acids. Trimming shortened V by 6 bases and J by 1 base, and 9 bases separated the two germline ends. The chain's CDR3 is CASSSTWNTEAFF. CDR3 DNA sequence: TGTGCCAGCAGTTCGACATGGAACACTGAAGCTTTCTTT.

The chain joins TRBV5-1 to TRBJ2-7; 10 positions match TRBD2. This CDR3 contains 15 residues. The V gene's germline CDR1 is SGHRS and CDR2 YFSETQ. The V and J ends lost 4 bases and 6 bases, in that order; junction bases with no gene match: 10. The CDR3 here is CASSLWTSGESEQYF. CDR3 nucleotide sequence: TGCGCCAGCAGCCTATGGACTAGCGGCGAATCCGAGCAGTACTTC.

The chain carries TRBV6-5 and TRBJ1-2; tentatively, D is TRBD1 (6 bases). CDR3 length: 15 amino acids. The ends were cut back, 0 bases at V and 2 bases at J, with 10 bases in the middle. Germline V CDR1 and CDR2: MNHEY, SVGAGI. CDR3 bases: TGTGCCAGCAGTTACTCCACAGGGCTCAACTATGGCTACACCTTC. It encodes CASSYSTGLNYGYTF.

This clone was seen a few times. The chain recombines TRBV7-9 with TRBJ2-1, with TRBD2 matching over 7 bases. The CDR3 is 14 amino acids. V gave up 5 bases and J gave up 6 bases; unmatched junction bases: 7. Germline lookup yields CDR1 SEHNR and CDR2 FQNEAQ (reference sequence). In nucleotides, the CDR3 is TGTGCCAGCAGCCCTAAGCTAGCGGCCAATGAGCAGTTCTTC. As protein: CASSPKLAANEQFF.

A few counts support this clone. V is TRBV7-2 and J is TRBJ2-3, with a possible D match to TRBD2 (6 bases). V lost 5 bases and J 1 base, leaving 13 bases between the germline ends. In germline, CDR1 is SGHTA, CDR2 FQGNSA. CDR3 size: 15 residues. The CDR3 nucleotides read TGTGCCAGCAGCCGTAGCGGTTTCGGCACAGATACGCAGTATTTT. Translating gives CASSRSGFGTDTQYF. The full variable domain, with the rest looked up from reference TRBV7-2 and TRBJ2-3, is GAGVSQSPSNKVTEKGKDVELRCDPISGHTALYWYRQSLGQGLEFLIYFQGNSAPDKSGLPSDRFSAERTGGSVSTLTIQRTQQEDSAVYLCASSRSGFGTDTQYFGPGTRLTVL.

This clone appeared a few times. The chain carries TRBV19 and TRBJ2-2; D ambiguous. CDR1 is LNHDA, CDR2 SQIVND, per germline (reference sequence). The CDR3 has 14 residues. Trimming removed 7 bases from V and 5 bases from J, with 14 bases in between. CDR3 sequence reads: CASNNLGVTGELFF. The DNA for the CDR3 is TGTGCCAGTAATAACCTAGGAGTAACCGGGGAGCTGTTTTTT.

This clone was seen a few times. The genes are TRBV7-2 and TRBJ2-5, with 9 bases identical to TRBD1. CDR1 is SGHTA and CDR2 is FQGNSA in the germline V gene. The V gene end was trimmed by 6 bases and the J gene end by 5 bases; junction bases not matched to a gene: 7. The CDR3 loop spans 14 amino acids. CDR3 region: CASRRGTGLETQYF. The CDR3 DNA sequence: TGTGCCAGCAGGCGCGGGACAGGGCTGGAGACCCAGTACTTC.

This clone was seen more than once but under ten times. The chain links TRBV29-1 to TRBJ1-1, with a possible D match to TRBD1 (5 bases). The CDR3 spans 12 residues. V lost 7 bases and J lost 4, with 13 bases in between. Germline CDR1 reads SQVTM; CDR2 reads ANQGSEA. This CDR3 reads CSGQPTSTEAFF. The CDR3 DNA reads as TGCAGCGGACAGCCGACTAGCACTGAAGCTTTCTTT.

In this sample, this clone turned up a few times. The V and J genes are TRBV28 and TRBJ1-1, with no clear D. Germline lookup yields CDR1 MDHEN and CDR2 SYDVKM. The CDR3 runs to 13 residues. Trimming cost V 2 bases and J 5 bases, with 9 bases left between them. CDR3 region: CASSLLMETEAFF. In nucleotides, the CDR3 is TGTGCCAGCAGTTTACTTATGGAGACTGAAGCTTTCTTT.

V is TRBV5-4 and J is TRBJ2-5; the match to TRBD2 covers 11 bases. Germline CDR1 is SGHNT and CDR2 is YYREEE (reference sequence). V trimming: 5 bases; J trimming: 3 bases; junction bases outside the gene matches: 6. This CDR3 is built from 15 residues. The DNA of the CDR3 is TGTGCCAGCAGTGACCGGGGACTAGCGGAAGAGACCCAGTACTTC. Translating gives CASSDRGLAEETQYF.

This clone was seen more than once but under ten times. An end of the junction differs from the germline gene, which may be a read error. The V gene is TRBV7-7, the J gene TRBJ2-3, with 11 positions matching TRBD2. CDR1 is SSHAT and CDR2 is FNYEAQ in the germline V gene (reference sequence). The CDR3 runs 15 residues. The CDR3 region is CASSLGLADSDTQYF. CDR3 DNA sequence: TGTGCTAGCAGCTTGGGACTAGCGGACTCAGATACGCAGTATTTT.

This clone has only a few counts. The J gene is TRBJ2-1, the V gene TRBV5-4; 13 bases are shared with TRBD2. After removal of 4 bases from V and 4 bases from J, the junction contained 5 bases not matched to a gene. Germline V lookup: CDR1 SGHNT, CDR2 YYREEE (reference sequence). The CDR3 totals 16 residues. CDR3 amino acids: CASSPGLAGTYNEQFF. CDR3 nucleotide sequence: TGTGCCAGCAGCCCGGGACTAGCGGGAACGTACAATGAGCAGTTCTTC.

V is TRBV6-6 and J is TRBJ2-2; 13 bases line up with TRBD2. This CDR3 is 16 amino acids long. Germline assignment: CDR1 MNHNY and CDR2 SVGAGI (reference sequence). V lost 6 bases and J lost 4; bases outside the gene matches: 5. CDR3 in amino acids: CASSPGLAGRTGELFF. The DNA of the CDR3 is TGTGCCAGCAGCCCGGGACTAGCGGGACGCACCGGGGAGCTGTTTTTT.

There are many counts of this clone. The V gene is TRBV29-1, the J gene TRBJ2-3; TRBD2 agrees at 7 bases. Unmatched junction bases numbered 22, after V lost 7 bases and J lost 3 bases. Germline lookup yields CDR1 SQVTM and CDR2 ANQGSEA. The CDR3 contains 18 residues. This CDR3 reads CSAPWGGRGLGWTDTQYF. CDR3 coding DNA: TGCAGCGCCCCCTGGGGCGGGAGAGGCTTGGGGTGGACAGATACGCAGTATTTT.

This clone has only a few counts. This chain uses TRBV19 with TRBJ2-7, with D uncertain. The V end was cut by 8 bases, the J end by 0 bases, with 11 bases between. Germline-derived CDR1 and CDR2 are LNHDA and SQIVND (reference sequence). The CDR3 has 13 amino acids. CDR3 bases: TGTGCCAGTGGCAACAGAGTCTCCTACGAGCAGTACTTC. Encoded protein: CASGNRVSYEQYF.

This clone was counted only a few times. In DNA, the CDR3 is TGCGCCAGCAGCTTGAGGGGAGGGGACAATGAGCAGTTCTTC. This gives the protein CASSLRGGDNEQFF. This rearrangement joins TRBV5-1 to TRBJ2-1; 7 bases match TRBD2. This CDR3 comprises 14 residues. The trim removed 1 base at V and 5 bases at J, leaving 3 bases unmatched. Germline lookup yields CDR1 SGHRS and CDR2 YFSETQ.

This clone was found a few times. V usage is TRBV19 and J usage is TRBJ2-5; 13 positions agree with TRBD2. V dropped 10 bases and J dropped 4; count of bases not matched to a gene: 6. In germline, CDR1 is LNHDA, CDR2 SQIVND (reference sequence). The CDR3 has 14 residues. DNA of the CDR3: TGTGCCACAAGGACTAGCGGGAGTCGAGAGACCCAGTACTTC. Protein product: CATRTSGSRETQYF. The full variable domain, with the rest looked up from reference TRBV19 and TRBJ2-5, is DGGITQSPKYLFRKEGQNVTLSCEQNLNHDAMYWYRQDPGQGLRLIYYSQIVNDFQKGDIAEGYSVSREKKESFPLTVTSAQKNPTAFYLCATRTSGSRETQYFGPGTRLLVL.

Points on this clone: Other DNA sequences in the same sample also yield this CDR3. V usage is TRBV19 and J usage is TRBJ1-5, with TRBD1 identical over 8 bases. The germline gives CDR1 LNHDA, CDR2 SQIVND (reference sequence). CDR3 size: 14 residues. The ends lost 6 bases at V and 2 bases at J; junction bases unmatched: 3. The CDR3 nucleotides are TGTGCCAGTAGCTCGACAGGGGGCAATCAGCCCCAGCATTTT. Amino acid sequence: CASSSTGGNQPQHF. Full variable domain (rest looked up from reference TRBV19 and TRBJ1-5): DGGITQSPKYLFRKEGQNVTLSCEQNLNHDAMYWYRQDPGQGLRLIYYSQIVNDFQKGDIAEGYSVSREKKESFPLTVTSAQKNPTAFYLCASSSTGGNQPQHFGDGTRLSIL.

The chain employs TRBV5-1 and TRBJ1-2; 8 bases match TRBD1. CDR3 length equals 17 residues. Germline CDR1 reads SGHRS; CDR2 reads YFSETQ. The V and J ends lost 0 bases and 0 bases, in that order; junction bases with no gene match: 7. The CDR3 reads CASSLGRQGTANYGYTF. The CDR3 DNA follows: TGCGCCAGCAGCTTGGGGAGACAGGGGACCGCTAACTATGGCTACACCTTC.

This clone was counted a few times. V and J are TRBV30 and TRBJ1-1; possible D gene TRBD1, 6 bases. Germline values: CDR1 GTSNPN, CDR2 SVGIG (reference sequence). CDR3 length: 13 residues. The V gene lost 5 bases and the J gene lost 3 bases, with 13 bases spanning the gap. Here the CDR3 reads CAWSQGMDTEAFF. The CDR3 DNA sequence: TGTGCCTGGTCACAGGGAATGGACACTGAAGCTTTCTTT.